Listed here are 20 T cell receptor beta chains from one sample, sequenced in a study of shared clonotypes between healthy human individuals. Profiling relied on immunoSEQ multiplex PCR, and the TCRdb table lists in-frame clones only, not all of them. The sample includes about 680,000 clones, approximately 90% of them seen just once. Naive CD8 cells were CD45RO-negative, positively selected for CCR7, excluding terminally differentiated effector memory CD45RA+ cells. Sequencing was done on a sample of naive CD8+ T cells sorted from blood. These TCRs come from a man in his thirties or forties in good health.

The V and J genes are TRBV5-1 and TRBJ2-5; 10 bases map to TRBD1. The junction had 19 bases not matched to a gene; V was cut back by 9 bases and J by 5 bases. CDR3 length: 17 residues. Germline values: CDR1 SGHRS, CDR2 YFSETQ. The CDR3, as DNA: TGCGCCACCCCGGGACAGGGGAATTTAGATCCTCCGGAGACCCAGTACTTC. Translation: CATPGQGNLDPPETQYF.

V usage is TRBV4-1 and J usage is TRBJ2-7; 12 bases are shared with TRBD2. The CDR3 contains 15 residues. Germline assignment: CDR1 MGHRA and CDR2 YSYEKL. With 1 base clipped from V and 4 bases from J, the junction kept 2 bases outside the gene matches. CDR3 residues: CASSQATSGRYEQYF. The CDR3 DNA reads TGCGCCAGCAGCCAAGCTACTAGCGGGAGGTACGAGCAGTACTTC.

The rearrangement links TRBV7-8 to TRBJ2-7; D gene uncertain. The V end lost 3 bases, the J end lost 1 base, and 19 bases lay between the germline ends. The germline V gene has CDR1 SGHVS and CDR2 FQNEAQ. CDR3 length equals 17 residues. The CDR3 nucleotides are TGTGCCAGCAGCTTGCCGGCAGGAAACTATTCATCCTACGAGCAGTACTTC. Translated: CASSLPAGNYSSYEQYF.

This rearrangement joins TRBV5-1 to TRBJ2-5; TRBD2 aligns across 10 bases. Trimming cost V 0 bases and J 1 base; bases outside gene matches: 3. Germline lookup yields CDR1 SGHRS and CDR2 YFSETQ. This CDR3 spans 16 amino acids. CDR3 sequence: CASSLVASGGQETQYF. The CDR3, as DNA: TGCGCCAGCAGCTTGGTGGCTAGCGGGGGCCAAGAGACCCAGTACTTC. The entire variable domain, with the rest obtained from reference TRBV5-1 and TRBJ2-5, is as follows: KAGVTQTPRYLIKTRGQQVTLSCSPISGHRSVSWYQQTPGQGLQFLFEYFSETQRNKGNFPGRFSGRQFSNSRSEMNVSTLELGDSALYLCASSLVASGGQETQYFGPGTRLLVL.

The V call is TRBV7-3, the J call TRBJ2-1; 14 bases are shared with TRBD2. Looked up from germline, CDR1 is SGHTA and CDR2 is FQGTGA. After removal of 5 bases from V and 8 bases from J, the junction contained 5 bases not matched to a gene. The CDR3 spans 15 residues. CDR3 bases: TGTGCCAGCAGCATGGGACTAGCGGGAGAGTATGAGCAGTTCTTC. It translates to CASSMGLAGEYEQFF.

This rearrangement joins TRBV18 to TRBJ2-1; 9 nucleotides align to TRBD2. This CDR3 region has 18 residues. Germline trimming cut 0 bases from V and 0 bases from J; bases unmatched to any gene: 6. From germline, CDR1 is KGHSH and CDR2 LQKENI. The CDR3 nucleotides read TGTGCCAGCTCACCACCACTAGCGGGCTCGAGCTCCTACAATGAGCAGTTCTTC. Protein sequence: CASSPPLAGSSSYNEQFF.

This chain uses TRBV7-9 with TRBJ2-3; D may be TRBD1 (5 bases). The CDR3 has 14 residues. The ends were cut back, 5 bases at V and 0 bases at J, with 9 bases in the middle. Germline V gene sequence: CDR1 SEHNR, CDR2 FQNEAQ (reference sequence). DNA of the CDR3: TGTGCCAGCAGCCGCGACAGTAGCACAGATACGCAGTATTTT. Amino acids: CASSRDSSTDTQYF.

The V call is TRBV5-5, the J call TRBJ2-7; D unclear. V was shortened by 1 base and J by 3 bases, with 11 bases between the two germline ends. The length of the CDR3 is 14 residues. In germline, CDR1 is SGHKS, CDR2 YYEKEE (reference sequence). CDR3 amino acids: CASSLSLKNYEQYF. The DNA for the CDR3 is TGTGCCAGCAGCTTGAGTCTCAAGAACTACGAGCAGTACTTC.

About this clone itself: The sample carries other DNA sequences with the same CDR3. The chain combines TRBV27 with TRBJ2-7; 10 bases line up with TRBD1. The CDR3 spans 14 residues. V lost 3 bases and J lost 2; bases outside the gene matches: 1. Germline V gives CDR1 MNHEY, CDR2 SMNVEV (reference sequence). This chain's CDR3 is CASSFGTGAYEQYF. The CDR3 DNA reads TGTGCCAGCAGTTTTGGGACAGGGGCCTACGAGCAGTACTTC.

The chain has TRBV28 and TRBJ2-1; D is perhaps TRBD2 (5 bases). CDR3 size: 15 residues. V was clipped by 1 base and J by 4 bases, with 11 bases between them. Germline V gives CDR1 MDHEN, CDR2 SYDVKM. CDR3 DNA sequence: TGTGCCAGCAGTTTATTATCGGGATCTTACAATGAGCAGTTCTTC. Amino acids: CASSLLSGSYNEQFF.

The V and J genes are TRBV27 and TRBJ2-5; D possibly uses TRBD1 or TRBD2 (6 bases each). Germline V CDR1 and CDR2: MNHEY, SMNVEV (reference sequence). Trimming took 9 bases from V and 0 from J, leaving 8 bases between them. There are 12 residues in the CDR3. The CDR3 nucleotides are TGTGCCAGTGGGGGGCACCAAGAGACCCAGTACTTC. This sequence encodes CASGGHQETQYF.

This chain links TRBV27 with TRBJ2-1, with D perhaps matching TRBD1 (5 bases). The CDR3 contains 11 residues. Trimming stripped 7 bases from V and 10 bases from J, with 11 bases between. CDR1 is MNHEY and CDR2 is SMNVEV in the germline V gene (reference sequence). In DNA, the CDR3 is TGTGCCAGCACCTGGGGCGACGAGCAGTTCTTC. Protein: CASTWGDEQFF.

This chain connects TRBV28 to TRBJ2-7; 9 bases align to TRBD1. The length of the CDR3 is 15 residues. V lost 7 bases and J lost 2; bases outside the gene matches: 9. CDR1 is MDHEN and CDR2 is SYDVKM in the germline V gene. CDR3 amino acids: CASTPGTGFPYEQYF. DNA of the CDR3: TGTGCCAGCACCCCCGGGACAGGGTTCCCCTACGAGCAGTACTTC.

The genes are TRBV7-9 and TRBJ2-2, with D possibly being TRBD1 (6 bases). The germline V and J ends were trimmed by 8 bases and 2 bases, with 9 bases remaining between them. The germline V gene has CDR1 SEHNR and CDR2 FQNEAQ (reference sequence). The CDR3 spans 13 residues. The CDR3 reads CASRDINTGELFF. The CDR3 coding sequence is TGTGCCAGCCGGGACATAAACACCGGGGAGCTGTTTTTT.

The chain links TRBV5-6 to TRBJ2-3; 9 bases agree with TRBD2. Germline V gives CDR1 SGHDT, CDR2 YYEEEE. The CDR3 sequence is 14 residues long. V lost 0 bases, J lost 6 bases, and 2 bases stayed unmatched. The CDR3 loop reads CASSLVAGVDTQYF. Written as DNA, the CDR3 is TGTGCCAGCAGCTTGGTAGCGGGAGTGGATACGCAGTATTTT.

The chain couples TRBV15 to TRBJ2-7, with a tentative D call TRBD1 (6 bases). Trimming stripped 2 bases from V and 0 bases from J, with 11 bases between. Germline V lookup: CDR1 LNHNV, CDR2 YYDKDF (reference sequence). This CDR3 has 15 residues. The CDR3 loop reads CATSRQGSSSYEQYF. In DNA, the CDR3 is TGTGCCACCAGCAGACAGGGGTCCTCCTCCTACGAGCAGTACTTC.

The chain recombines TRBV28 with TRBJ2-1; a possible D gene is TRBD1 (5 bases). From germline, CDR1 is MDHEN and CDR2 SYDVKM. CDR3 length: 15 residues. The V and J ends lost 6 bases and 1 base respectively, with 13 bases between them. The CDR3 DNA sequence: TGTGCCAGCAGCCCCCAAAAGGGGTCCTACAATGAGCAGTTCTTC. This sequence encodes CASSPQKGSYNEQFF.

The chain recombines TRBV7-9 with TRBJ2-1; a weak D match, TRBD2 (5 bases). Germline V CDR1 and CDR2: SEHNR, FQNEAQ (reference sequence). V gave up 1 base and J gave up 7 bases, with 17 bases separating them. The CDR3 contains 16 residues. CDR3 DNA sequence: TGTGCCAGCAGCTTAGGCCTTAGCGCCGTTGAGAATGAGCAGTTCTTC. It encodes CASSLGLSAVENEQFF.

The chain uses TRBV5-1 and TRBJ2-7; 8 bases match TRBD2. Trimming at V came to 2 bases and at J to 3 bases, leaving 13 bases not matched to a gene. Germline V gives CDR1 SGHRS, CDR2 YFSETQ. This CDR3 contains 17 residues. Here the CDR3 reads CASSLRGGRTTNYEQYF. Here the CDR3 DNA reads TGCGCCAGCAGCTTAAGGGGCGGGAGGACTACCAACTACGAGCAGTACTTC.

V and J are TRBV7-9 and TRBJ2-5; D might be TRBD1 (7 bases). Germline V lookup: CDR1 SEHNR, CDR2 FQNEAQ (reference sequence). The CDR3 runs to 17 residues. V was clipped by 6 bases and J by 5 bases, with 25 bases between them. DNA of the CDR3: TGTGCCAGCAGTTCCGGGGCCGGCGGGACAGAGGGGGAGACCCAGTACTTC. It specifies CASSSGAGGTEGETQYF.